The present entry profiles one TCR beta chain with its context. These data come from a study of T cell changes during pregnancy in multiple sclerosis. Assay used: immunoSEQ multiplex PCR; TCRdb lists only in-frame clones, some missing. The profile shows about 70,000 clones, over 80% of them singletons. Trimming removed 5 bases at V and 0 bases at J, with 16 bases between. CDR3 length: 16 amino acids. Germline loops: CDR1 LNHDA, CDR2 SQIVND (reference sequence). V is TRBV19 and J is TRBJ1-2; D remains unclear. The source is a female donor with multiple sclerosis, enrolled in a pregnancy study. Here the sequenced sample was peripheral blood, taken before pregnancy. The CDR3 sequence: CASSSARLPTNYGYTF. The CDR3 coding sequence is TGTGCCAGTAGTTCGGCGCGGCTGCCAACTAACTATGGCTACACCTTC.